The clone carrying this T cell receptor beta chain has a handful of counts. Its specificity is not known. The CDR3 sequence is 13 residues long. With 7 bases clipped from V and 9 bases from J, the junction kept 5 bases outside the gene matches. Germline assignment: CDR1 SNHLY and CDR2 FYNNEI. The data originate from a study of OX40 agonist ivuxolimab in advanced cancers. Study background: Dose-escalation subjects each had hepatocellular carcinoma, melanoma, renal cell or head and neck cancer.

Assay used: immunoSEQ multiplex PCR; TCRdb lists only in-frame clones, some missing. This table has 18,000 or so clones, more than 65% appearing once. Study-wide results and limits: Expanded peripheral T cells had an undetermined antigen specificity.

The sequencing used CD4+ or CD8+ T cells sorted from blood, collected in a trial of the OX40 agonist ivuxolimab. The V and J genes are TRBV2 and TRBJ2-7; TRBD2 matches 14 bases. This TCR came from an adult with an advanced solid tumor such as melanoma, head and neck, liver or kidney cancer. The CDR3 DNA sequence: TGTGCCAGCACGGGACTAGCGGGAGACGGGCAGTACTTC. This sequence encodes CASTGLAGDGQYF.